The present T cell receptor beta chain was sequenced within a study of shared clonotypes between healthy human individuals. Study overall: Plates per donor: three CD4 naive, three CD4 memory, two CD8 naive, one CD8 memory.

Donors comprised healthy HIV-negative adults lacking recent acute infections or vaccinations. Notes on this clone: The antigen remains unidentified.

Authors' analysis steps: For the immunoSEQ data, sequences were junction-only without quality scores, so filtering differed. Libraries were prepared by immunoSEQ multiplex PCR; TCRdb keeps only in-frame clonotypes and omits some of them. V, J and clone size are taken as reported in that table, and D and trimming were inferred from the DNA itself. Among hundreds of thousands of clones listed, approximately 73% were seen once. General observations from the study: Non-shared clonotypes had lower generation probabilities than clonotypes shared by all four sorted-subset donors.

The sample consisted of memory CD4+ T cells sorted from blood. Subset: CD45RA-negative fraction. The clonotype comes from a woman aged 25 to 39 in good health.

CDR3 nucleotide sequence: TGTGCCAGCAGTACCGAGGGGGCTGGCTACGAGCAGTACTTC. Residues: CASSTEGAGYEQYF. This chain uses TRBV25-1 with TRBJ2-7, with 7 bases aligning to TRBD1. V lost 5 bases and J lost 3; bases outside the gene matches: 7. The CDR3 loop spans 14 amino acids. Germline CDR1 MGHDK, CDR2 SYGVNS.